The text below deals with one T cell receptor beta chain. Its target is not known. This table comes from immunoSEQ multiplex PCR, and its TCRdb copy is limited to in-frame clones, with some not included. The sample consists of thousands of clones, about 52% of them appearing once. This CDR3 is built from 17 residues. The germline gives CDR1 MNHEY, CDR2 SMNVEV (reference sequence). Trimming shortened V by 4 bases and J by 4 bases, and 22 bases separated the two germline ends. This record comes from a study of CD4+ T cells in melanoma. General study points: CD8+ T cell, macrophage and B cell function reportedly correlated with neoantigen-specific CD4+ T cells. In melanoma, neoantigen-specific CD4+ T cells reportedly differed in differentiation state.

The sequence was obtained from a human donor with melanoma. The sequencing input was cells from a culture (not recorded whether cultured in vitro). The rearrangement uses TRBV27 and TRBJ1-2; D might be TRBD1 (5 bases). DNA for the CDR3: TGTGCCAGCAGTTCAGTTAACAGGAGGCTCGGAGGCTATGGCTACACCTTC. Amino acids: CASSSVNRRLGGYGYTF.